This T cell receptor (beta chain) was documented in a study of blood T cell repertoires in COVID-19 (dated by TCRdb to 2018 to 2021). A note on the overall study: Samples covering the acute and convalescent phases of COVID-19 were provided by collaborators in the United States, Italy and Spain. Nearly every sample came with metadata listing a de-identified subject ID, COVID-19 status, age in years and sex. Where available, HLA class I and class II types were taken from metadata supplied by the sample provider and were not determined by assay-based typing. Deeply sampled blood TCRbeta repertoires from subjects exposed to, actively infected with, or recovered from COVID-19 were included in the dataset. Samples came from the ongoing ImmuneRACE study (first 160 participants) plus 1,254 subjects from 6 global collaborators. The prospective study material was composed of cDNA or gDNA derived from T cells, B-cell-depleted T cells, or PBMCs. The repertoires were made available in a free public database intended to serve as a resource for research on the immune response to SARS-CoV-2. Broad study findings and their caveats: How much clinical and demographic metadata was included differed by source and by participant, and the metadata was provided uncurated.

Per the germline V gene, KGHSH is the CDR1 and LQKENI is the CDR2. The CDR3 spans 13 residues, from the cysteine through the phenylalanine. Only the CDR3 region is kept as DNA, spanning 39 bases read in frame from base 1. V is cut by 5 bases and J by 8 bases, and the space between the germline ends is 15 bases. One collaborating source in Seattle enrolled patients during active infection and followed them longitudinally through the course of disease. Collaborating institutions collected whole blood in K2EDTA tubes following their own protocols. For TCRbeta analysis, collaborators shipped samples as frozen whole blood, isolated PBMCs, or DNA extracted from either of those sample types. As for this clone: The antigen it binds to is not known. Per-nucleotide qualities are absent, and no much larger clonotype sits a single base away.

TCRbeta CDR3 regions were amplified from genomic DNA using the immunoSEQ Assay, a bias-controlled multiplex PCR. Concerning the study's data processing: The number of nucleated cells in each sample was estimated from the amplification of reference gene primers within the assay. Sequence reads were collapsed and filtered to measure the absolute abundance of every unique TCRbeta CDR3 rearrangement. Productive Simpson clonality was computed per sample as the square root of Simpson's diversity index over productive rearrangements. In its TCRdb copy, this immuneACCESS table keeps in-frame sequences only and misses some clones. Where compared with another copy, unresolved V genes explain less than half of these, and the others have no known cause. The DNA gave D and trimming, while V, J and clone size come from that table. The sample table shows 150,000 to 200,000 clones, and roughly 80% are seen once. About 14% of the sample is taken by the ten largest.

The rearrangement combines TRBV18 with TRBJ1-1; 6 matching bases give a weak D call of TRBD1. Sequences were obtained from peripheral blood. This sequence originates from a woman in her 70s with COVID-19, enrolled during active disease. The CDR3 in this case is CASSKDSYGEAFF. The DNA reads TGTGCCAGCTCAAAGGACAGTTATGGGGAAGCTTTCTTT.